Below, 26 T cell receptor beta chains from the same sample are listed, as sequenced in a study of technical replicates of blood from a few donors. Only in-frame clones appear in the TCRdb table, and some are missing; sequencing was by immunoSEQ multiplex PCR. Here the sample spans tens of thousands of clones, 94% being singletons. Material for sequencing was T cells isolated from PBMCs. All receptors come from a human donor in good health.

V and J are TRBV5-1 and TRBJ1-4; D gene ambiguous. CDR1 is SGHRS and CDR2 is YFSETQ in the germline V gene. CDR3 size: 13 residues. The ends were cut back, 1 base at V and 7 bases at J, with 8 bases in the middle. CDR3 nucleotide sequence: TGCGCCAGCAGCTTGTACTTAGCTGAAAAACTGTTTTTT. It is translated as CASSLYLAEKLFF.

This chain uses TRBV11-1 with TRBJ2-5; D is unclear. Trimming took 3 bases from V and 0 from J, leaving 8 bases between them. CDR3 length equals 14 residues. In germline, CDR1 is SGHAT, CDR2 FQDESV (reference sequence). The CDR3 is CASSFPDYQETQYF. The DNA for the CDR3 is TGTGCCAGCAGCTTCCCAGATTACCAAGAGACCCAGTACTTC.

The chain is built from TRBV2 and TRBJ1-1, with no clear D. In germline, CDR1 is SNHLY, CDR2 FYNNEI. Trimming took off 3 bases at V and 2 bases at J, with 13 bases between the two ends. This CDR3 contains 15 residues. CDR3: CASSDGRRQNTEAFF. DNA for the CDR3: TGTGCCAGCAGTGACGGCAGGAGGCAAAACACTGAAGCTTTCTTT.

This chain joins TRBV5-6 and TRBJ2-7, with 7 nucleotides matching TRBD1. This CDR3 contains 14 residues. CDR1 is SGHDT and CDR2 is YYEEEE in the germline V gene. With 4 bases clipped from V and 2 bases from J, the junction kept 6 bases outside the gene matches. The CDR3 DNA follows: TGTGCCAGCAGCACGGCCGGGACAGCCTACGAGCAGTACTTC. Protein sequence: CASSTAGTAYEQYF.

The V and J genes are TRBV11-2 and TRBJ2-1; possible D gene TRBD2, 5 bases. V dropped 5 bases and J dropped 0 bases, with 20 bases sitting between them. The CDR3 covers 18 residues. The V gene's germline CDR1 is SGHAT and CDR2 FQNNGV. CDR3 in amino acids: CASSEKVGLLLSYNEQFF. CDR3 coding DNA: TGTGCCAGCAGCGAGAAGGTCGGACTTCTCCTCTCCTACAATGAGCAGTTCTTC.

As concerns this clone: Distinct nucleotide sequences in the sample also encode this CDR3. The gene calls are TRBV4-1 and TRBJ1-1; the D is unclear. From germline, CDR1 is MGHRA and CDR2 YSYEKL. CDR3 length: 14 amino acids. Trimming removed 1 base from V and 3 bases from J, with 9 bases in between. The CDR3 reads CASSQVAGDTEAFF. The CDR3 nucleotides are TGCGCCAGCAGCCAAGTTGCGGGAGACACTGAAGCTTTCTTT.

The chain recombines TRBV6-1 with TRBJ2-2; D is unresolved. The V gene's germline CDR1 is MNHNS and CDR2 SASEGT. The V and J ends lost 4 bases and 3 bases respectively, with 12 bases between them. CDR3 length: 15 amino acids. CDR3 region: CASSAPRTYTGELFF. The CDR3 bases are TGTGCCAGCAGTGCTCCGCGAACTTACACCGGGGAGCTGTTTTTT.

The V call is TRBV2, the J call TRBJ2-7; a weak D match, TRBD2 (6 bases). Trimming left V 1 base short and J 6 bases short, with 19 bases between. Germline-derived CDR1 and CDR2 are SNHLY and FYNNEI. This CDR3 is built from 16 residues. The CDR3 loop is CASSEVLRLVILEQYF. The CDR3 DNA reads TGTGCCAGCAGTGAAGTTTTGCGACTAGTGATCCTCGAGCAGTACTTC. Supplemented by reference TRBV2 and TRBJ2-7, the full variable domain reads EPEVTQTPSHQVTQMGQEVILRCVPISNHLYFYWYRQILGQKVEFLVSFYNNEISEKSEIFDDQFSVERPDGSNFTLKIRSTKLEDSAMYFCASSEVLRLVILEQYFGPGTRLTVT.

The genes are TRBV10-3 and TRBJ1-3; D gene unclear. Germline V gene data show CDR1 as ENHRY and CDR2 as SYGVKD. CDR3 length: 18 residues. Trimming cost V 7 bases and J 4 bases, with 26 bases left between them. The CDR3 here is CAITPTPGVGSTGNTIYF. The CDR3, as DNA: TGTGCCATCACTCCCACACCTGGGGTAGGGAGTACAGGAAACACCATATATTTT.

The chain employs TRBV5-1 and TRBJ2-7; 11 nucleotides match TRBD2. The CDR3 loop spans 18 amino acids. Germline lookup yields CDR1 SGHRS and CDR2 YFSETQ. The V segment lost 3 bases and the J segment 2 bases; nucleotides outside the gene matches: 13. CDR3 bases: TGCGCCAGCAGCTGGCAGGGTAGCGGGAGGGCGATTACCTACGAGCAGTACTTC. Translated: CASSWQGSGRAITYEQYF.

This sequence joins TRBV28 and TRBJ1-4, with D possibly TRBD1 on 5 matching bases. The CDR3 runs 15 residues. CDR1 MDHEN and CDR2 SYDVKM come from the germline V gene. The V and J ends lost 7 bases and 3 bases respectively, with 15 bases between them. The CDR3 here is CASNEVPGPNEKLFF. The CDR3, as DNA: TGTGCCAGCAACGAAGTGCCAGGGCCTAATGAAAAACTGTTTTTT.

The rearrangement links TRBV7-9 to TRBJ2-1, with D maybe TRBD2 (5 bases). This CDR3 has 14 residues. The germline gives CDR1 SEHNR, CDR2 FQNEAQ (reference sequence). With 11 bases removed from V and 5 bases from J, the gap between germline ends came to 19 bases. CDR3 in DNA: TGTGCCGGCGTCCGGGGAGTGCTGGACAATGAGCAGTTCTTC. It specifies CAGVRGVLDNEQFF.

The rearrangement links TRBV9 to TRBJ2-2; D gene uncertain. The CDR3 consists of 16 residues. Per germline, CDR1 SGDLS and CDR2 YYNGEE. Trimming took off 2 bases at V and 3 bases at J, with 14 bases between the two ends. The CDR3 loop reads CASSVFYTGHTGELFF. The CDR3 coding sequence is TGTGCCAGCAGCGTTTTTTACACTGGGCACACCGGGGAGCTGTTTTTT.

This clone occurred once. The chain employs TRBV5-1 and TRBJ1-3, with D possibly TRBD1 on 6 matching bases. Germline CDR1 reads SGHRS; CDR2 reads YFSETQ. The V end lost 5 bases, the J end lost 0 bases, and 12 bases lay between the germline ends. CDR3 size: 15 residues. The CDR3 region has the DNA TGCGCCAGCAGAGGCACAGGGAACTCTGGAAACACCATATATTTT. It is translated as CASRGTGNSGNTIYF.

This clone showed up just once. The V call is TRBV5-4, the J call TRBJ2-5; D possibly corresponds to TRBD2 (7 bases). CDR3 length: 16 residues. Germline V gene sequence: CDR1 SGHNT, CDR2 YYREEE (reference sequence). Trimming shortened V by 0 bases and J by 2 bases, and 14 bases separated the two germline ends. CDR3 amino acids: CASSLGRGGRQETQYF. CDR3 nucleotides: TGTGCCAGCAGCTTGGGGAGGGGGGGCAGACAAGAGACCCAGTACTTC.

CDR3 DNA: TGTGCCAGCAGTGAAGCGACGGACAGGGGCGGTCAGCCCCAGCATTTT. Its translation is CASSEATDRGGQPQHF. The chain uses TRBV6-1 and TRBJ1-5; 9 positions agree with TRBD1. The CDR3 loop spans 16 amino acids. Losses at the gene ends were 0 bases for V and 6 bases for J; bases not matched to a gene: 6. Germline V lookup: CDR1 MNHNS, CDR2 SASEGT.

This clone was observed once. The rearrangement joins TRBV9 to TRBJ1-1, with no clear D. CDR1 and CDR2 from the germline V gene are SGDLS and YYNGEE. V lost 4 bases to trimming and J lost 2 bases, with 9 bases between them. The length of the CDR3 is 13 residues. The CDR3 DNA reads as TGTGCCAGCAGCCCACAAGTTAACACTGAAGCTTTCTTT. Translating it yields CASSPQVNTEAFF.

The J gene is TRBJ2-3, the V gene TRBV7-9, with TRBD2 matching 8 bases. Germline V gives CDR1 SEHNR, CDR2 FQNEAQ (reference sequence). Trimming removed 1 base from V and 3 bases from J; junction bases left unmatched: 3. The CDR3 has 15 amino acids. The CDR3 DNA reads as TGTGCCAGCAGCTTAGAATTAGCGGGGACAGATACGCAGTATTTT. Amino acids: CASSLELAGTDTQYF.

This chain links TRBV7-8 with TRBJ2-2; TRBD2 aligns across 10 bases. This CDR3 spans 21 amino acids. The ends lost 2 bases at V and 4 bases at J; junction bases unmatched: 19. Germline CDR1 is SGHVS and CDR2 is FQNEAQ. The CDR3: CASSLSSSGSGRVAGTGELFF. CDR3 coding DNA: TGTGCCAGCAGCTTATCTTCCAGCGGGAGCGGGAGGGTCGCGGGCACCGGGGAGCTGTTTTTT.

The chain links TRBV5-8 to TRBJ2-7; 8 bases agree with TRBD1. CDR1 and CDR2 (germline): SGHTS, YDEGEE. Trimming at V came to 2 bases and at J to 0 bases, leaving 7 bases not matched to a gene. This CDR3 comprises 16 residues. The CDR3 region is CASSLLNQGASYEQYF. The DNA of the CDR3 is TGTGCCAGCAGCTTATTGAATCAGGGGGCCTCCTACGAGCAGTACTTC.

This clone has a single count. The rearrangement links TRBV6-5 to TRBJ1-1; 7 nucleotides align to TRBD1. The CDR3 has 15 amino acids. The J segment lost 4 bases and the V segment lost 0 bases, leaving 5 bases of the junction unmatched. CDR1 and CDR2 from the germline V gene are MNHEY and SVGAGI. Here the CDR3 reads CASSYSTGASTEAFF. CDR3 coding DNA: TGTGCCAGCAGTTACTCTACAGGGGCGAGCACTGAAGCTTTCTTT.

The rearrangement joins TRBV10-1 to TRBJ2-7, with D perhaps matching TRBD1 (6 bases). Germline CDR1 and CDR2: WNHNN and SYGVQD (reference sequence). The CDR3 totals 15 residues. The germline V and J ends were trimmed by 8 bases and 0 bases, with 17 bases remaining between them. The CDR3 DNA sequence: TGCGCCAGCTCGAAAACAGGGCTTCTCTCCTACGAGCAGTACTTC. This translates into CASSKTGLLSYEQYF.

This clone was counted a few times. In nucleotides, the CDR3 is TGCAGCGTTAAGGGGGCGGCTTTCTTT. Amino acid sequence: CSVKGAAFF. The V gene is TRBV20-1, the J gene TRBJ1-1, with TRBD1 identical over 7 bases. CDR1 DFQATT and CDR2 SNEGSKA come from the germline V gene (reference sequence). There are 9 residues in the CDR3.

This clone turned up a few times. The rearrangement joins TRBV21-1 to TRBJ1-4. TRBV21-1 is marked as a pseudogene. The CDR3 totals 16 residues. This CDR3 is CASSKALGGAVEKLFF. The DNA for the CDR3 is TGTGCCAGCAGCAAAGCGCTCGGGGGGGCCGTGGAAAAACTGTTTTTT.

The chain employs TRBV9 and TRBJ2-7, with 10 bases fitting TRBD2. This CDR3 comprises 14 residues. The V segment lost 3 bases and the J segment 2 bases; nucleotides outside the gene matches: 2. Germline V lookup: CDR1 SGDLS, CDR2 YYNGEE. CDR3 amino acids: CASSAGLAAYEQYF. CDR3 nucleotide sequence: TGTGCCAGCAGCGCCGGACTAGCGGCCTACGAGCAGTACTTC. Full variable domain (rest looked up from reference TRBV9 and TRBJ2-7): DSGVTQTPKHLITATGQRVTLRCSPRSGDLSVYWYQQSLDQGLQFLIQYYNGEERAKGNILERFSAQQFPDLHSELNLSSLELGDSALYFCASSAGLAAYEQYFGPGTRLTVT.

As regards this clone: The junction departs from germline at one end; a sequencing error may be responsible. V gene TRBV6-5 combines with J gene TRBJ2-1; 10 nucleotides line up with TRBD1. Germline CDR1 MNHEY, CDR2 SVGAGI. The CDR3 contains 16 residues. The CDR3 region is CTSSFRQGAFLNEQFF. The CDR3 coding sequence is TGTACCAGCAGTTTCCGACAGGGGGCATTCCTCAATGAGCAGTTCTTC.